The T cell receptor beta chain under discussion was sequenced for a study of OX40 agonist ivuxolimab in advanced cancers. For the study at large: Six ivuxolimab dose levels, 0.01 to 10 mg/kg, were given intravenously every 2 weeks. Dose-escalation cases comprised hepatocellular carcinoma, melanoma, renal cell or head and neck cancer. Study results and limitations: Expanded peripheral T cells had an undetermined antigen specificity.

Trimming at V came to 0 bases and at J to 5 bases, leaving 9 bases not matched to a gene. This CDR3 contains 17 residues. CDR1 is SGDLS, CDR2 YYNGEE, per germline. In regard to this clone: The antigen is not known.

Sequencing was performed with immunoSEQ multiplex PCR; in TCRdb, only in-frame clones are kept and a portion is missing. The sample has 50,000 to 70,000 clones; roughly four fifths are singletons. V and J are TRBV9 and TRBJ1-5; TRBD1 aligns across 9 bases. The sequencing here drew on CD4+ or CD8+ T cells sorted from blood, taken in a trial of the OX40 agonist ivuxolimab. This TCR was recovered from an adult with an advanced solid tumor such as melanoma, head and neck, liver or kidney cancer. The CDR3 DNA follows: TGTGCCAGCAGCGTAGTTAGTGTGGGACAGGGAGATCAGCCCCAGCATTTT. It translates to CASSVVSVGQGDQPQHF.